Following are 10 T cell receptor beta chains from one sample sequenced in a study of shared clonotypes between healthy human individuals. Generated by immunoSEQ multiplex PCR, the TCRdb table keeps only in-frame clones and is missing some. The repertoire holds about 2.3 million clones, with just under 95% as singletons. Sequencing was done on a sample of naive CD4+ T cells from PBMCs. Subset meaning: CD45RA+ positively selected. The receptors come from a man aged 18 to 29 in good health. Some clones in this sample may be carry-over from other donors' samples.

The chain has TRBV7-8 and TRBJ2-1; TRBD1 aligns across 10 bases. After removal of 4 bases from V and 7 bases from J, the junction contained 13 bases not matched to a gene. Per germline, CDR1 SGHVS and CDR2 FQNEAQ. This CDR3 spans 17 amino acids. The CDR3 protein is CASSSRAGTGVRNEQFF. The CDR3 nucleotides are TGTGCCAGCAGCTCAAGGGCGGGGACAGGGGTCCGGAATGAGCAGTTCTTC.

CDR3 bases: TGTGCCAGCAGATCAATAGCGGGAGGTCACACAGATACGCAGTATTTT. This sequence encodes CASRSIAGGHTDTQYF. This chain connects TRBV7-6 to TRBJ2-3, with 10 bases fitting TRBD2. V trimming: 6 bases; J trimming: 2 bases; junction bases outside the gene matches: 8. Per the germline V gene, CDR1 is SGHVS and CDR2 is FNYEAQ. This CDR3 contains 16 residues.

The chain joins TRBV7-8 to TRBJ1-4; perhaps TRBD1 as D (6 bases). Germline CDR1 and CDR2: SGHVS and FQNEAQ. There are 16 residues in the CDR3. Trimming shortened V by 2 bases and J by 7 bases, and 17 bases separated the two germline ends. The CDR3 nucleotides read TGTGCCAGCAGCTTATCTTTCGGACAGATGGGTGAAAAACTGTTTTTT. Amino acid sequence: CASSLSFGQMGEKLFF. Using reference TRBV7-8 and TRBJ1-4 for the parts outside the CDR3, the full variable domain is GAGVSQSPRYKVAKRGQDVALRCDPISGHVSLFWYQQALGQGPEFLTYFQNEAQLDKSGLPSDRFFAERPEGSVSTLKIQRTQQEDSAVYLCASSLSFGQMGEKLFFGSGTQLSVL.

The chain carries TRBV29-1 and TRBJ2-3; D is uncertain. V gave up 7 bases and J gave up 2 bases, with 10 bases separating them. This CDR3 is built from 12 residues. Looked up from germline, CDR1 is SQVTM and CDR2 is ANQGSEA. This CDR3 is CSGASLTDTQYF. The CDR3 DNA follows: TGCAGCGGAGCGAGCCTCACAGATACGCAGTATTTT.

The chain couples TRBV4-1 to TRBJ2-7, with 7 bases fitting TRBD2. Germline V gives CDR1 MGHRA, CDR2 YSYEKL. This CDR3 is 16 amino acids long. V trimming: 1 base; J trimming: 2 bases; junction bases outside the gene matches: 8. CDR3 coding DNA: TGCGCCAGCAGCCAAGGTCTACTAGCGACCGCCTACGAGCAGTACTTC. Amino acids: CASSQGLLATAYEQYF.

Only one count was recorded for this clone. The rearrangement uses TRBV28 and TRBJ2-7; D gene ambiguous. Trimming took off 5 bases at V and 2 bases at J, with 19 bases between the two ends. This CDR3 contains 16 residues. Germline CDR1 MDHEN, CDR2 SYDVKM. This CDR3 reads CASSTPSSGRPYEQYF. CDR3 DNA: TGTGCCAGCAGTACACCCTCCAGTGGCAGACCCTACGAGCAGTACTTC.

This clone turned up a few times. The CDR3: CAWSNGGGHEAFF. CDR3 in DNA: TGTGCCTGGAGTAATGGAGGGGGCCATGAAGCTTTCTTT. The chain joins TRBV30 to TRBJ1-1, with 7 bases that match TRBD1. Trimming at V came to 2 bases and at J to 7 bases, leaving 7 bases not matched to a gene. Per the germline V gene, CDR1 is GTSNPN and CDR2 is SVGIG (reference sequence). The CDR3 runs to 13 residues.

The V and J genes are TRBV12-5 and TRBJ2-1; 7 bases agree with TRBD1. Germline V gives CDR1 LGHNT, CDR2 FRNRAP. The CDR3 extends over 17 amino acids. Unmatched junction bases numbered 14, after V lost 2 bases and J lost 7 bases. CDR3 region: CASGLSLGGPGINEQFF. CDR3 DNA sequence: TGTGCTAGTGGTTTGTCGTTAGGGGGCCCGGGCATAAATGAGCAGTTCTTC.

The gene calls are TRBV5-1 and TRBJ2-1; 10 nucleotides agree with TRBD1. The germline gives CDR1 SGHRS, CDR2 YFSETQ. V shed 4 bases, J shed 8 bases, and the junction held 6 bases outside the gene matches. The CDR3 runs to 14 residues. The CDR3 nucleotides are TGCGCCAGCAGCGCCCGGGACAGGGGTCATGAGCAGTTCTTC. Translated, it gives CASSARDRGHEQFF.

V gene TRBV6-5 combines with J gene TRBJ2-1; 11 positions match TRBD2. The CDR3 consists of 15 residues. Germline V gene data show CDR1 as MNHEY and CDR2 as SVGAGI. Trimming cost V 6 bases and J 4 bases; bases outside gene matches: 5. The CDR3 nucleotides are TGTGCCAGCAGGATGACTAGCGGGGTATACAATGAGCAGTTCTTC. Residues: CASRMTSGVYNEQFF.